The 31 T cell receptor beta chains listed next were all sequenced from one sample in a study of beta chain features in type 1 diabetes. The antigens of these receptors remain unknown. Study-wide points: There was a moderate but significant shortening of TCRB CDR3s in all four CD4+ subsets of Type 1 diabetes patients.

Expressed TCRB transcripts were sequenced because the isolated RNA had all been reverse transcribed beforehand. Repertoires were generated with immunoSEQ multiplex PCR, while TCRdb's copy carries only in-frame clones and drops some. This table has around 250,000 clones, approximately 20% appearing once. Material: naive CD4+ T cells from blood. Receptors were obtained from a woman in her thirties or forties with type 1 diabetes.

The V and J genes are TRBV15 and TRBJ1-1; 7 bases are a match to TRBD1. The CDR3 has 13 amino acids. Germline V CDR1 and CDR2: LNHNV, YYDKDF (reference sequence). With V trimmed by 6 bases and J by 0 bases, 1 base remained unmatched. CDR3 sequence reads: CATRRGLNTEAFF. The CDR3, as DNA: TGTGCCACCAGAAGGGGGCTGAACACTGAAGCTTTCTTT. The full variable domain, completed using reference TRBV15 and TRBJ1-1, is DAMVIQNPRYQVTQFGKPVTLSCSQTLNHNVMYWYQQKSSQAPKLLFHYYDKDFNNEADTPDNFQSRRPNTSFCFLDIRSPGLGDTAMYLCATRRGLNTEAFFGQGTRLTVV.

In this sample, this clone turned up a few times. The chain joins TRBV25-1 to TRBJ2-5; 8 nucleotides line up with TRBD1. In germline, CDR1 is MGHDK, CDR2 SYGVNS. The CDR3 has 15 residues. V trimming: 4 bases; J trimming: 5 bases; junction bases outside the gene matches: 9. In nucleotides, the CDR3 is TGTGCCAGCAGTGGGTATGGACAGGGAACGGAGACCCAGTACTTC. Amino acid sequence: CASSGYGQGTETQYF.

This clone was picked up a small number of times. V is TRBV5-6 and J is TRBJ2-7; the D is unclear. The CDR3 spans 11 residues. Germline V gene data show CDR1 as SGHDT and CDR2 as YYEEEE. V was pared by 5 bases and J by 6 bases, with 9 bases between. The CDR3 DNA is TGTGCCAGCAGTTCGGTGGTCGAGCAGTACTTC. This codes for CASSSVVEQYF.

This clone was detected a few times. The V gene is TRBV4-2, the J gene TRBJ2-3; 12 bases are shared with TRBD1. The germline gives CDR1 LGHNA, CDR2 YNFKEQ. This CDR3 has 16 residues. V was pared by 6 bases and J by 4 bases, with 8 bases of the junction left unmatched. CDR3 protein: CASRPPGTGGADTQYF. CDR3 DNA: TGTGCCAGCAGACCCCCCGGGACAGGGGGCGCAGATACGCAGTATTTT.

The V call is TRBV9, the J call TRBJ1-1, with D unclear. Looked up from germline, CDR1 is SGDLS and CDR2 is YYNGEE. V lost 4 bases and J 2 bases, leaving 9 bases between the germline ends. The CDR3 runs 13 residues. The CDR3 loop is CASSSGSNTEAFF. The CDR3 region has the DNA TGTGCCAGCAGCTCGGGGTCTAACACTGAAGCTTTCTTT.

The V call is TRBV28, the J call TRBJ1-4; the D is unclear. The V gene lost 6 bases and the J gene lost 6 bases, with 8 bases spanning the gap. CDR3 length: 12 amino acids. The V gene's germline CDR1 is MDHEN and CDR2 SYDVKM. The chain's CDR3 is CASRLADEKLFF. Here the CDR3 DNA reads TGTGCCAGCAGGTTGGCAGATGAAAAACTGTTTTTT. Full variable domain (outside the CDR3, taken from reference TRBV28 and TRBJ1-4): DVKVTQSSRYLVKRTGEKVFLECVQDMDHENMFWYRQDPGLGLRLIYFSYDVKMKEKGDIPEGYSVSREKKERFSLILESASTNQTSMYLCASRLADEKLFFGSGTQLSVL.

This clone was picked up a small number of times. The CDR3 nucleotides read TGCAGCGTGGGACAAAACACAGATACGCAGTATTTT. It yields the protein CSVGQNTDTQYF. The rearrangement links TRBV29-1 to TRBJ2-3; TRBD1 is a possible D gene (6 bases). The germline gives CDR1 SQVTM, CDR2 ANQGSEA. The V end was cut by 6 bases, the J end by 2 bases, with 9 bases between. CDR3 length: 12 residues.

This chain joins TRBV10-3 and TRBJ2-5; D might be TRBD2 (6 bases). The germline V and J ends were trimmed by 3 bases and 1 base, with 15 bases remaining between them. The CDR3 length is 16 residues. Germline V CDR1 and CDR2: ENHRY, SYGVKD. The CDR3 reads CAISESGGPFQETQYF. DNA for the CDR3: TGTGCCATCAGTGAATCCGGGGGACCCTTCCAAGAGACCCAGTACTTC.

This chain links TRBV27 with TRBJ2-7; D ambiguous. Germline CDR1 is MNHEY and CDR2 is SMNVEV (reference sequence). The CDR3 totals 14 residues. The germline V and J ends were trimmed by 2 bases and 2 bases, with 10 bases remaining between them. CDR3 sequence (DNA): TGTGCCAGCAGTTTAAACCGCCAGGCCTACGAGCAGTACTTC. It yields the protein CASSLNRQAYEQYF.

CDR3 nucleotides: TGTGCCAGCAGCCGAGTACAGGATCCCTACGAGCAGTACTTC. Translating it yields CASSRVQDPYEQYF. V is TRBV4-2 and J is TRBJ2-7; TRBD1 might be the D (5 bases). The germline V gene has CDR1 LGHNA and CDR2 YNFKEQ. The ends were cut back, 4 bases at V and 2 bases at J, with 12 bases in the middle. The CDR3 has 14 amino acids.

The V call is TRBV6-5, the J call TRBJ2-7; 7 nucleotides match TRBD2. The ends lost 2 bases at V and 2 bases at J; junction bases unmatched: 6. The germline CDR1 and CDR2 sequences are MNHEY and SVGAGI. The CDR3 covers 15 residues. CDR3 sequence reads: CASSYDMAGAYEQYF. The CDR3 DNA reads as TGTGCCAGCAGTTACGATATGGCGGGAGCCTACGAGCAGTACTTC.

This clone was seen only a few times. V and J are TRBV7-3 and TRBJ2-7; unclear D gene. This CDR3 is 14 amino acids long. Trimming removed 0 bases from V and 7 bases from J, with 13 bases in between. Looked up from germline, CDR1 is SGHTA and CDR2 is FQGTGA. CDR3 nucleotides: TGTGCCAGCAGCTTAACGCGGCTCCTCGGTGAGCAGTACTTC. Amino acids: CASSLTRLLGEQYF.

The chain links TRBV27 to TRBJ2-7; TRBD1 agrees at 7 bases. CDR3 length: 12 residues. Trimming at V came to 11 bases and at J to 0 bases, leaving 4 bases not matched to a gene. Germline loops: CDR1 MNHEY, CDR2 SMNVEV (reference sequence). CDR3 in DNA: TGTGCCCGACAGGGAAGCTCCTACGAGCAGTACTTC. Translating gives CARQGSSYEQYF.

This clone turned up a few times. The sample has other DNA sequences that encode this CDR3 too. The chain combines TRBV2 with TRBJ2-3; TRBD2 matches 7 bases. V gave up 7 bases and J gave up 6 bases; unmatched junction bases: 4. The CDR3 has 12 amino acids. Germline V gene lookup returns CDR1 SNHLY and CDR2 FYNNEI. In DNA, the CDR3 is TGTGCCAGCACTGAGGGAGGGGATACGCAGTATTTT. Its protein product is CASTEGGDTQYF.

This clone appeared a few times. The gene calls are TRBV7-2 and TRBJ2-7; TRBD2 agrees at 7 bases. J gave up 2 bases and V 3 bases, and 10 bases lay outside the gene matches. This CDR3 is 16 amino acids long. Germline CDR1 reads SGHTA; CDR2 reads FQGNSA. CDR3 loop: CASSLAPGEGTYEQYF. CDR3 nucleotide sequence: TGTGCCAGCAGCTTGGCCCCGGGGGAGGGGACCTACGAGCAGTACTTC.

This clone came up a few times. The V gene is TRBV29-1, the J gene TRBJ1-4; D unclear. The V gene's germline CDR1 is SQVTM and CDR2 ANQGSEA. CDR3 length: 13 amino acids. The V and J ends lost 2 bases and 1 base respectively, with 5 bases between them. The CDR3 here is CSVERVTNEKLFF. Written as DNA, the CDR3 is TGCAGCGTTGAACGGGTAACTAATGAAAAACTGTTTTTT.

This clone was seen a few times. This chain joins TRBV10-3 and TRBJ2-5, with TRBD2 as a possible D gene (6 bases). This CDR3 contains 14 residues. V was pared by 0 bases and J by 3 bases, with 8 bases between. CDR1 is ENHRY, CDR2 SYGVKD, per germline. The CDR3 sequence: CAISESTGEETQYF. CDR3 in DNA: TGTGCCATCAGTGAGTCGACGGGGGAAGAGACCCAGTACTTC.

This clone was counted only a few times. The chain couples TRBV13 to TRBJ2-4, with a possible D match to TRBD1 (6 bases). The CDR3 loop spans 17 amino acids. Germline V gene lookup returns CDR1 PRHDT and CDR2 FYEKMQ (reference sequence). V lost 0 bases and J 4 bases, leaving 16 bases between the germline ends. This CDR3 reads CASSLGLRQDRKNIQYF. CDR3 sequence (DNA): TGTGCCAGCAGCTTAGGCCTAAGACAGGACCGTAAAAACATTCAGTACTTC.

The rearrangement links TRBV7-3 to TRBJ2-5, with TRBD1 identical over 8 bases. CDR1 is SGHTA and CDR2 is FQGTGA in the germline V gene. The CDR3 is 13 amino acids. J gave up 2 bases and V 6 bases, and 2 bases lay outside the gene matches. The CDR3 here is CASSRTGQETQYF. The CDR3 DNA sequence: TGTGCCAGCAGTAGGACAGGGCAAGAGACCCAGTACTTC.

Only a few counts were recorded for this clone. The rearrangement links TRBV11-2 to TRBJ1-4; 8 bases align to TRBD1. Germline V gene data show CDR1 as SGHAT and CDR2 as FQNNGV. Germline trimming cut 5 bases from V and 7 bases from J; bases unmatched to any gene: 6. The CDR3 spans 14 residues. This CDR3 reads CASSGQGGSEKLFF. CDR3 DNA sequence: TGTGCCAGCAGCGGACAGGGAGGGAGTGAAAAACTGTTTTTT.

Only a few counts were recorded for this clone. The rearrangement uses TRBV7-2 and TRBJ1-4; 9 nucleotides line up with TRBD1. Germline trimming cut 4 bases from V and 6 bases from J; bases unmatched to any gene: 3. Germline lookup yields CDR1 SGHTA and CDR2 FQGNSA. This CDR3 comprises 14 residues. CDR3 in DNA: TGTGCCAGCAGCTCGGACAGGGGCGATGAAAAACTGTTTTTT. Its translation is CASSSDRGDEKLFF.

The chain recombines TRBV7-3 with TRBJ2-1; weak D call: TRBD1 (7 bases). V lost 5 bases and J 5 bases, leaving 13 bases between the germline ends. The CDR3 spans 14 residues. Germline-derived CDR1 and CDR2 are SGHTA and FQGTGA. CDR3 bases: TGTGCCAGCAGCCTATTCAGGGGGGACAATGAGCAGTTCTTC. It yields the protein CASSLFRGDNEQFF. Drawing the rest from reference TRBV7-3 and TRBJ2-1, the complete variable domain is GAGVSQTPSNKVTEKGKYVELRCDPISGHTALYWYRQSLGQGPEFLIYFQGTGAADDSGLPNDRFFAVRPEGSVSTLKIQRTERGDSAVYLCASSLFRGDNEQFFGPGTRLTVL.

This clone was detected once. The V and J genes are TRBV5-4 and TRBJ1-5, with D hard to call. V lost 4 bases, J lost 5 bases, and 13 bases lay in between. This CDR3 has 14 residues. The germline CDR1 and CDR2 sequences are SGHNT and YYREEE (reference sequence). CDR3: CASSQDTGDQPQHF. CDR3 sequence (DNA): TGTGCCAGCAGCCAAGATACCGGTGATCAGCCCCAGCATTTT.

This chain joins TRBV27 and TRBJ1-6, with 10 bases aligning to TRBD1. Germline trimming cut 6 bases from V and 9 bases from J; bases unmatched to any gene: 5. The CDR3 runs to 14 residues. CDR1 is MNHEY, CDR2 SMNVEV, per germline (reference sequence). This chain's CDR3 is CASRAGTGASPLHF. The CDR3 DNA follows: TGTGCCAGCAGGGCCGGGACAGGGGCTTCACCCCTCCACTTT.

In its sample, this clone was seen a few times. The chain uses TRBV4-3 and TRBJ2-7; D gene unclear. Germline CDR1 LGHNA, CDR2 YSLEER. V was shortened by 4 bases and J by 4 bases, with 14 bases between the two germline ends. CDR3 length: 14 amino acids. The CDR3 DNA follows: TGCGCCAGCAGCCCCCCTAGGCTGGTTTACGAGCAGTACTTC. Translating gives CASSPPRLVYEQYF.

This sequence joins TRBV5-1 and TRBJ2-1; 9 bases align to TRBD2. After removal of 4 bases from V and 0 bases from J, the junction contained 2 bases not matched to a gene. The germline V gene encodes CDR1 SGHRS and CDR2 YFSETQ. The CDR3 covers 15 residues. The chain's CDR3 is CASSRSGSSYNEQFF. DNA of the CDR3: TGCGCCAGCAGCCGTAGCGGGAGCTCCTACAATGAGCAGTTCTTC.

The CDR3 sequence: CASSWGGNNPTNEKLFF. CDR3 nucleotides: TGTGCCAGCAGTTGGGGGGGAAATAACCCAACTAATGAAAAACTGTTTTTT. This chain links TRBV25-1 with TRBJ1-4, with D maybe TRBD1 (5 bases). The CDR3 spans 17 residues. V was cut by 5 bases and J by 0 bases, with 16 bases left in between. Germline CDR1 and CDR2: MGHDK and SYGVNS.

The V call is TRBV14, the J call TRBJ1-6; D is unresolved. Germline lookup yields CDR1 SGHDN and CDR2 FVKESK. CDR3 length: 13 amino acids. Deletions cut 4 bases from V and 8 bases from J, with 9 bases between. CDR3 DNA: TGTGCCAGCAGCCGAGGGAGGGATTCACCCCTCCACTTT. Encoded protein: CASSRGRDSPLHF.

V and J are TRBV14 and TRBJ2-1; 9 nucleotides line up with TRBD2. This CDR3 spans 15 amino acids. Germline values: CDR1 SGHDN, CDR2 FVKESK. After removal of 1 base from V and 9 bases from J, the junction contained 7 bases not matched to a gene. The CDR3 DNA reads TGTGCCAGCAGCCAAGGGGCTAGCGGGATGGTTGAGCAGTTCTTC. Amino acids: CASSQGASGMVEQFF.

This clone has a handful of counts. The CDR3 region is CASSFPGGYGYTF. CDR3 bases: TGTGCCAGCAGCTTCCCCGGGGGGTATGGCTACACCTTC. The rearrangement links TRBV7-6 to TRBJ1-2, with D possibly matching TRBD1 (5 bases). CDR1 and CDR2 (germline): SGHVS, FNYEAQ. V lost 3 bases to trimming and J lost 5 bases, with 10 bases between them. The CDR3 extends over 13 amino acids.

The chain combines TRBV14 with TRBJ2-1; 8 nucleotides agree with TRBD2. The CDR3 is 17 amino acids. The V gene end was trimmed by 3 bases and the J gene end by 5 bases; junction bases not matched to a gene: 12. Germline values: CDR1 SGHDN, CDR2 FVKESK. The CDR3 DNA reads TGTGCCAGCAGCCAGGGGCTAGCGGGCCCTTTGGACAATGAGCAGTTCTTC. Translation gives CASSQGLAGPLDNEQFF.